Listed here is a single T cell receptor (beta chain). The PCR made use of 60 Vbeta and 13 Jbeta primers. Sequenced by immunoSEQ multiplex PCR; TCRdb stores in-frame clones only, minus some. The repertoire includes some 110,000 clones, around 72% of them detected once, and about 5.7% sits in the top ten. Trimming left V 2 bases short and J 0 bases short, with 12 bases between. CDR1 SGHTA and CDR2 FQGTGA come from the germline V gene. The CDR3 is 16 residues long. This entry is derived from a study of cytomegalovirus exposure and HLA in healthy donors. Study overall: Findings of an earlier analysis included over 95 million unique TCR beta sequences from 200 million or so T cells.

The sequenced sample was PBMCs. The origin of this receptor is a male donor in good health and CMV-seronegative. This chain uses TRBV7-3 with TRBJ2-3; TRBD2 might be the D (6 bases). The CDR3 loop reads CASSLGASGSTDTQYF. The DNA for the CDR3 is TGTGCCAGCAGCTTAGGAGCCAGCGGGAGCACAGATACGCAGTATTTT.